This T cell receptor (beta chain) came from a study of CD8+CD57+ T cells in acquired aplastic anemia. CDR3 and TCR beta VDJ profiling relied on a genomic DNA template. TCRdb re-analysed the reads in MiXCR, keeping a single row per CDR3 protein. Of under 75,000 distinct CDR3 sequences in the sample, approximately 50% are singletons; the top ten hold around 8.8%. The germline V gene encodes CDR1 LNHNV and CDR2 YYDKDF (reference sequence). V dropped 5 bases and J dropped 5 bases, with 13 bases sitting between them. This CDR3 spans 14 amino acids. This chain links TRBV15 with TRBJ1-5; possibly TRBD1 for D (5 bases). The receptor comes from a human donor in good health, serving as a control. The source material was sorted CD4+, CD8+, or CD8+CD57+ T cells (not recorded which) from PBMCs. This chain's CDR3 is CATSGKGHDQPQHF. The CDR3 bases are TGTGCCACCAGCGGCAAGGGGCATGATCAGCCCCAGCATTTT.